This note documents a single TCR beta chain sequence. The CDR3 spans 16 residues. V dropped 6 bases and J dropped 0 bases, with 16 bases sitting between them. Germline V gene lookup returns CDR1 SGHRS and CDR2 YFSETQ. Enrolled through a virtual design, the participants were between roughly 18 and 90 years of age and came from under 30 US areas. Measured with immunoSEQ multiplex PCR; TCRdb has only the in-frame clones, and not every one. Found here are under 400,000 clones, approximately 91% of them singletons; the top ten hold 1%. The data are from a study of blood T cell repertoires in COVID-19. Study in general: Acute-phase and convalescent COVID-19 samples originated in the United States, Italy and Spain.

The chain combines TRBV5-1 with TRBJ2-1; a possible D gene is TRBD2 (5 bases). The TCR was taken from a woman aged 25 to 45 who had been exposed to COVID-19. The sequencing input was PBMCs or T cells enriched from blood (not recorded which). The CDR3 is CASTPATRGSYNEQFF. The CDR3, as DNA: TGCGCCAGCACCCCCGCGACTCGGGGCTCCTACAATGAGCAGTTCTTC.